The source of this T cell receptor (beta chain) is a study of T cells in Graves' hyperthyroidism and ophthalmopathy. Amplified TCR beta CDR3 regions derived from RNA transcripts. Initially, a first-round RT-PCR of the TCR CDR3 employed the HTBI primer set. TCRdb analysed the multiplex PCR reads with MiXCR anew, one entry per CDR3 protein. This table has about 640,000 distinct CDR3 sequences, roughly 14% appearing once. Trimming removed 2 bases from V and 7 bases from J, with 8 bases in between. This CDR3 is built from 12 residues. CDR1 and CDR2 from the germline V gene are DFQATT and SNEGSKA (reference sequence). This clonotype was detected many times.

This chain uses TRBV20-1 with TRBJ2-2, with a possible D match to TRBD2 (5 bases). The sequence derives from a woman aged 45 to 65 with Graves' ophthalmopathy. Input material: blood. CDR3: CSARKGDGELFF. DNA of the CDR3: TGCAGTGCTAGAAAGGGAGACGGGGAGCTGTTTTTT.